These 3 T cell receptor beta chains were sequenced from one sample in a study of cytomegalovirus exposure and HLA in healthy donors. Assay: immunoSEQ multiplex PCR; the TCRdb copy retains only in-frame clones and omits some. The sample carries 200,000 to 250,000 clones, approximately 80% recorded once. Sequencing input: PBMCs. The receptors were gathered from a woman aged 30 to 39 in good health and CMV-seropositive.

The V gene is TRBV30, the J gene TRBJ1-4; no firm D call. Germline CDR1 and CDR2: GTSNPN and SVGIG (reference sequence). V lost 0 bases, J lost 4 bases, and 6 bases lay in between. This CDR3 is 13 amino acids long. CDR3 loop: CAWSVANNEKLFF. The CDR3 nucleotides are TGTGCCTGGAGTGTAGCAAATAATGAAAAACTGTTTTTT.

The chain joins TRBV11-1 to TRBJ1-2, with D unclear. V was shortened by 6 bases and J by 2 bases, with 13 bases between the two germline ends. The length of the CDR3 is 14 residues. Germline V gene data show CDR1 as SGHAT and CDR2 as FQDESV (reference sequence). Written as DNA, the CDR3 is TGTGCCAGCAGTCCCGACTTCGGGAACTATGGCTACACCTTC. Its protein is CASSPDFGNYGYTF.

The V call is TRBV19, the J call TRBJ2-7; D not resolved. The CDR3 has 15 residues. The V and J ends lost 4 bases and 5 bases respectively, with 18 bases between them. Per the germline V gene, CDR1 is LNHDA and CDR2 is SQIVND (reference sequence). CDR3 region: CASSRQATLVDEQYF. The CDR3 nucleotides read TGTGCCAGTAGTAGGCAGGCCACACTCGTTGACGAGCAGTACTTC.